The rows below give T cell receptor beta chains drawn from one sample of a study of blood T cell repertoires in COVID-19. Clones were read by immunoSEQ multiplex PCR, and TCRdb kept only the in-frame ones, dropping some. The sample lists more than 7,500 clones; 80% to 95% were seen once. The specimen sequenced was peripheral blood. These receptor sequences come from a woman in her 50s with active COVID-19. The CDR3 runs from the conserved cysteine through the conserved F or W. The D gene is left open where the match is weak.

v_gene,j_gene,d_gene,CDR3aa
TRBV5-4,TRBJ2-5,.,CASSLVGREAETQYF
TRBV2,TRBJ1-5,.,CASSEAGVLQHF
TRBV5-1,TRBJ2-1,.,CASSLAQGLGSYNEQFF
TRBV11-2,TRBJ2-2,.,CASSLGGREWTGELFF
TRBV7-3,TRBJ1-2,TRBD1,CASSFKGQGDNYGYTF
TRBV25-1,TRBJ1-2,.,CASSPGSSVNGYTF
TRBV12-3/TRBV12-4,TRBJ1-1,.,CASSQAGYGEAFF
TRBV11-3,TRBJ2-3,TRBD2,CASSLVSGDVMGTQYF
TRBV5-6,TRBJ2-2,TRBD2,CASSLGLAGNTGELFF
TRBV10-3,TRBJ2-1,.,CAISGGLPKGSNEQFF
TRBV5-1,TRBJ2-3,.,CASSLAGLTDTQYF
TRBV21-1,TRBJ1-4,.,CASQGQGDANEKLFF
TRBV11-2,TRBJ2-7,.,CASSLKRYEQYF
TRBV9,TRBJ2-3,.,CASSVAPSDTQYF
TRBV24-1,TRBJ2-1,TRBD2,CATSEGGRGYNEQFF
TRBV5-1,TRBJ2-7,TRBD1,CASSAWGQLNEQYF
TRBV27,TRBJ1-2,TRBD1,CASSRRDRVGYGYTF
TRBV2,TRBJ2-1,.,CASSEKQGGFNEQFF
TRBV13,TRBJ2-7,.,CASSLTGSPYEQYF
TRBV29-1,TRBJ1-1,.,CSAKTGLVEAFF
TRBV28,TRBJ2-2,TRBD2,CASTLTSGRGRNTGELFF
TRBV5-1,TRBJ2-2,.,CASGLTYTGELFF
TRBV7-8,TRBJ1-2,TRBD1,CASSMGQTNYGYTF
TRBV7-6,TRBJ2-7,.,CASSPQEDEQYF
TRBV28,TRBJ2-7,TRBD1,CASNTFWGTVTYEQYF
TRBV12-5,TRBJ2-1,TRBD2,CASGLSGLAGGNEQFF
TRBV4-1,TRBJ2-3,TRBD2,CASSPPLAGVRYTQYF
TRBV30,TRBJ2-3,TRBD2,CAWSVAGTQYF
TRBV6-5,TRBJ1-1,TRBD1,CASNDRGGRAFF
TRBV6-2/TRBV6-3,TRBJ2-7,TRBD2,CASSYLAGPYEQYF
TRBV27,TRBJ2-1,.,CASSLARARSYNEQFF
TRBV7-6,TRBJ2-7,TRBD2,CASALAGGYEQYF
TRBV5-1,TRBJ2-1,TRBD2,CASSLEGLGNEQFF
TRBV7-6,TRBJ1-1,.,CASSLAIQGSEAFF
TRBV19,TRBJ1-1,.,CASRNEQGPGEAFF
TRBV6-5,TRBJ1-2,.,CASYGGGFLDGYTF
TRBV4-2,TRBJ2-1,TRBD2,CASSPSSGSSYNEQFF
TRBV24-1,TRBJ1-1,.,CATSDSGTGETEAFF
TRBV5-1,TRBJ1-1,.,CASRRAGVVTEAFF
TRBV27,TRBJ1-4,TRBD1,CASSLTWTGSNEKLFF
TRBV4-1,TRBJ1-1,.,CASSQGLGPEAFF
TRBV3-1/TRBV3-2,TRBJ1-1,.,CASSQVDRTTEAFF
TRBV2,TRBJ2-1,TRBD2,CASSEPLAGGDEQFF
TRBV6-5,TRBJ1-2,.,CASSRQENYGYTF
TRBV5-5,TRBJ2-4,TRBD2,CASRLAGGKNIQYF
TRBV10-3,TRBJ2-6,.,CAIREDILPGANVLTF
TRBV5-1,TRBJ1-2,.,CASSLGVTGASGYTF
TRBV3-1/TRBV3-2,TRBJ2-7,TRBD2,CASSLTSGRYEQYF
TRBV5-1,TRBJ1-1,.,CASRRQEMNTEAFF
TRBV5-4,TRBJ2-5,.,CASRSERGAETQYF
TRBV28,TRBJ2-7,.,CASKSAYEQYF
TRBV7-2,TRBJ1-5,.,CASSFSGSNQPQHF
TRBV5-6,TRBJ1-4,.,CASSFDRLDEKLFF
TRBV30,TRBJ1-6,.,CAWSSREGSPLHF
TRBV24-1,TRBJ2-1,TRBD2,CATSDLQIGTSGRLVNEQFF
TRBV7-9,TRBJ1-2,TRBD1,CASSLVGTAYGYTF
TRBV28,TRBJ2-2,TRBD1,CASSRQGIGELFF
TRBV2,TRBJ2-7,TRBD1,CASSRSTGTGVHEQYF
TRBV5-4,TRBJ1-4,.,CASSRDGGKLFF
TRBV12-3/TRBV12-4,TRBJ1-1,TRBD1,CASTGTANTEAFF